The 20 T cell receptor beta chains given below trace back to one sample, sequenced in a study of CD8+ T cells in alopecia areata. Extraction and reverse transcription of RNA yielded cDNA as the sequencing template. Measured with immunoSEQ multiplex PCR; TCRdb has only the in-frame clones, and not every one. Among 93,000 or so clones listed, 55% were seen once. Sample: CD4+ T cells sorted from blood. The receptors here all came from a human donor in good health.

There are a few counts of this clone. The gene calls are TRBV19 and TRBJ2-2; D is tentatively TRBD1 or TRBD2 (5 bases each). The ends were cut back, 5 bases at V and 7 bases at J, with 11 bases in the middle. Germline V gene lookup returns CDR1 LNHDA and CDR2 SQIVND (reference sequence). The CDR3 consists of 13 residues. As DNA, the CDR3 is TGTGCCAGTAGTCCCGGGGCTGGCGGGGAGCTGTTTTTT. Encoded protein: CASSPGAGGELFF. Full variable domain (remainder filled in from reference TRBV19 and TRBJ2-2): DGGITQSPKYLFRKEGQNVTLSCEQNLNHDAMYWYRQDPGQGLRLIYYSQIVNDFQKGDIAEGYSVSREKKESFPLTVTSAQKNPTAFYLCASSPGAGGELFFGEGSRLTVL.

This clone was counted between two and nine times. The rearrangement uses TRBV15 and TRBJ2-7, with D possibly matching TRBD1 (6 bases). Germline values: CDR1 LNHNV, CDR2 YYDKDF (reference sequence). Trimming pared 2 bases from V and 0 bases from J, leaving 14 bases between. The CDR3 has 16 residues. The CDR3 loop reads CATSRWGQGPSYEQYF. Written as DNA, the CDR3 is TGTGCCACCAGCAGATGGGGGCAGGGACCCTCCTACGAGCAGTACTTC.

This chain connects TRBV29-1 to TRBJ2-7, with TRBD2 identical over 8 bases. Germline V gene data show CDR1 as SQVTM and CDR2 as ANQGSEA. The trim removed 2 bases at V and 6 bases at J, leaving 15 bases unmatched. CDR3 size: 16 residues. The CDR3 DNA reads as TGCAGCGTTGAATATATGGCGGGGGGTTTAAGGGTCGAGCAGTACTTC. This codes for CSVEYMAGGLRVEQYF.

The chain joins TRBV28 to TRBJ2-3, with D perhaps matching TRBD2 (5 bases). From germline, CDR1 is MDHEN and CDR2 SYDVKM. This CDR3 is 13 amino acids long. Deletions cut 5 bases from V and 4 bases from J, with 10 bases between. Here the CDR3 DNA reads TGTGCCAGCAGTGCGGCTAGCCCAGATACGCAGTATTTT. Translated: CASSAASPDTQYF.

The chain has TRBV2 and TRBJ2-5; 7 bases align to TRBD1. V was clipped by 8 bases and J by 4 bases; unmatched bases: 7. Germline V lookup: CDR1 SNHLY, CDR2 FYNNEI. CDR3 length: 13 residues. CDR3 sequence: CASERDRSETQYF. CDR3 nucleotides: TGTGCCAGCGAGAGGGACAGATCAGAGACCCAGTACTTC.

V is TRBV30 and J is TRBJ1-5; 7 nucleotides align to TRBD1. V lost 4 bases and J lost 2; bases outside the gene matches: 2. The CDR3 runs 13 residues. Looked up from germline, CDR1 is GTSNPN and CDR2 is SVGIG (reference sequence). CDR3 residues: CAWNGQGNQPQHF. The CDR3 bases are TGTGCCTGGAATGGACAGGGCAATCAGCCCCAGCATTTT.

The chain links TRBV4-1 to TRBJ1-5, with D perhaps TRBD1 (5 bases). V gave up 1 base and J gave up 8 bases, with 12 bases separating them. Germline CDR1 and CDR2: MGHRA and YSYEKL. The CDR3 is 14 amino acids. The CDR3 loop reads CASSQVQGVEPQHF. DNA of the CDR3: TGCGCCAGCAGCCAAGTTCAGGGTGTTGAGCCCCAGCATTTT.

The chain links TRBV27 to TRBJ2-7; perhaps TRBD2 as D (5 bases). V lost 4 bases, J lost 9 bases, and 19 bases lay in between. The CDR3 extends over 14 amino acids. Germline V gene data show CDR1 as MNHEY and CDR2 as SMNVEV (reference sequence). CDR3: CASSSSERVQWQYF. Here the CDR3 DNA reads TGTGCCAGCAGTTCCTCCGAGAGGGTGCAATGGCAGTACTTC.

The chain recombines TRBV29-1 with TRBJ2-3; D assignment may be TRBD1 or TRBD2 (5 bases each). Germline V gene data show CDR1 as SQVTM and CDR2 as ANQGSEA. This CDR3 has 15 amino acids. The germline V and J ends were trimmed by 4 bases and 0 bases, with 14 bases remaining between them. The DNA for the CDR3 is TGCAGCGTTGTTCCCTGGGGACGCAGCACAGATACGCAGTATTTT. This codes for CSVVPWGRSTDTQYF.

The chain uses TRBV25-1 and TRBJ2-2; 8 bases line up with TRBD2. The CDR3 runs 18 residues. V lost 6 bases and J lost 6; bases outside the gene matches: 18. Per germline, CDR1 MGHDK and CDR2 SYGVNS. The CDR3 loop is CASSTRVRGGLFSGELFF. The CDR3 DNA follows: TGTGCCAGCAGCACCCGGGTTCGGGGGGGGCTCTTCTCCGGGGAGCTGTTTTTT.

This chain links TRBV7-2 with TRBJ2-1; D is unclear. CDR3 length: 12 amino acids. V was pared by 5 bases and J by 6 bases, with 8 bases between. Looked up from germline, CDR1 is SGHTA and CDR2 is FQGNSA. The chain's CDR3 is CASSTLGNEQFF. Written as DNA, the CDR3 is TGTGCCAGCAGCACCTTAGGCAATGAGCAGTTCTTC.

This clone was counted once. The CDR3 sequence is CASSAGGSPLHF. CDR3 nucleotide sequence: TGTGCCAGCTCCGCCGGAGGTTCACCCCTCCACTTT. The genes are TRBV11-2 and TRBJ1-6; no clear D gene. Trimming left V 8 bases short and J 9 bases short, with 11 bases between. This CDR3 region has 12 residues. The germline CDR1 and CDR2 sequences are SGHAT and FQNNGV.

The chain carries TRBV18 and TRBJ1-1; TRBD1 might be the D (5 bases). CDR3 length equals 14 residues. Germline V gene data show CDR1 as KGHSH and CDR2 as LQKENI. The ends were cut back, 2 bases at V and 3 bases at J, with 10 bases in the middle. The CDR3 sequence: CASSPGTGYTEAFF. The CDR3 DNA reads TGTGCCAGCTCACCAGGTACAGGTTACACTGAAGCTTTCTTT.

The rearrangement uses TRBV30 and TRBJ2-1; the match to TRBD1 covers 8 bases. CDR3 length: 14 residues. The germline V gene has CDR1 GTSNPN and CDR2 SVGIG (reference sequence). The CDR3 region is CAGGDRGSLSEQFF. CDR3 coding DNA: TGTGCAGGGGGTGACAGGGGAAGTCTTAGTGAGCAGTTCTTC.

The chain combines TRBV6-5 with TRBJ2-1; maybe TRBD1 (5 bases). The CDR3 runs 13 residues. Germline V gene sequence: CDR1 MNHEY, CDR2 SVGAGI. Trimming removed 5 bases at V and 4 bases at J, with 9 bases between. The CDR3 DNA is TGTGCCAGCAGTCCGACAGTTTACAATGAGCAGTTCTTC. This codes for CASSPTVYNEQFF.

The chain combines TRBV28 with TRBJ2-7, with D perhaps TRBD1 (6 bases). CDR1 MDHEN and CDR2 SYDVKM come from the germline V gene. Trimming cost V 4 bases and J 4 bases, with 26 bases left between them. The CDR3 totals 18 residues. CDR3 amino acids: CASSSLGWNRVFMYEQYF. The DNA for the CDR3 is TGTGCCAGCAGTTCGCTCGGGTGGAACAGGGTTTTTATGTACGAGCAGTACTTC.

V gene TRBV7-8 combines with J gene TRBJ1-6, with 8 bases that match TRBD1. The CDR3 runs 15 residues. Germline V CDR1 and CDR2: SGHVS, FQNEAQ. V gave up 4 bases and J gave up 9 bases; unmatched junction bases: 8. CDR3 residues: CASSSWTGQGSPLHF. The CDR3 DNA reads TGTGCCAGCAGCTCGTGGACAGGGCAGGGTTCACCCCTCCACTTT.

V and J are TRBV28 and TRBJ2-7; possibly TRBD2 for D (6 bases). V lost 0 bases to trimming and J lost 4 bases, with 13 bases between them. CDR3 length: 15 amino acids. Germline V lookup: CDR1 MDHEN, CDR2 SYDVKM. Here the CDR3 DNA reads TGTGCCAGCAGTTTATGGGGGGGAAGGGGTTACGAGCAGTACTTC. It codes for CASSLWGGRGYEQYF.

This chain connects TRBV6-5 to TRBJ2-2; 9 bases agree with TRBD1. The germline V gene encodes CDR1 MNHEY and CDR2 SVGAGI. CDR3 length: 15 amino acids. V shed 6 bases, J shed 4 bases, and the junction held 6 bases outside the gene matches. CDR3 region: CASSQDRGGTGELFF. CDR3 coding DNA: TGTGCCAGCAGCCAGGACAGGGGCGGCACCGGGGAGCTGTTTTTT.

The rearrangement uses TRBV6-5 and TRBJ2-7; D remains unclear. The V end was cut by 6 bases, the J end by 3 bases, with 12 bases between. The CDR3 extends over 13 amino acids. Germline CDR1 reads MNHEY; CDR2 reads SVGAGI. The chain's CDR3 is CASRTSLFYEQYF. The CDR3, as DNA: TGTGCCAGCAGGACTTCTTTATTCTACGAGCAGTACTTC.